This T cell receptor beta chain originates from a study of blood T cell repertoires in COVID-19. Whole-study context: Material from acute and convalescent COVID-19 was sourced from the United States, Italy and Spain. T cells, B-cell-depleted T cells, or PBMCs supplied cDNA or gDNA.

This CDR3 contains 14 residues. The ends were cut back, 11 bases at V and 3 bases at J, with 17 bases in the middle. Germline CDR1 reads ENHRY; CDR2 reads SYGVKD. This clone has just one count. In the authors' methods: Counts of nucleated cells, estimated from reference gene primer amplification, were obtained. Libraries were prepared by immunoSEQ multiplex PCR; TCRdb keeps only in-frame clonotypes and omits some of them. V, J and clone size were drawn from that table, and D and trimming were deduced from the DNA. This sample carries some 190,000 clones, roughly 82% of them seen once, and the ten largest clones take roughly 8%.

The chain couples TRBV10-3 to TRBJ1-5; D gene uncertain. Input material: peripheral blood. The sequence derives from a woman in her sixties or seventies with COVID-19, enrolled during active disease. The CDR3 nucleotides read TGTGCCTCTTCGCCAGAACAGATCAATCAGCCCCAGCATTTT. Encoded protein: CASSPEQINQPQHF.